A single sample gave rise to the 11 T cell receptor beta chains below, sequenced in a study of Ad26.COV2.S vaccination and SARS-CoV-2 variants. Profiling relied on immunoSEQ multiplex PCR, and the TCRdb table lists in-frame clones only, not all of them. The sample records hundreds of thousands of clones, around 89% being singletons. Treatment indicated: about 20 received Ad26.COV2.S at low or high dose, single or two shots; roughly five received placebo; per-sample allocation not given. Collection of the samples took place on day 63 after the first injection of vaccine or placebo. Sequenced here: peripheral blood, sampled in a trial of Ad26.COV2.S vaccine versus placebo. These receptors all come from a person aged 18 to 59 who received the Ad26.COV2.S COVID-19 vaccine or a placebo.

The J gene is TRBJ1-2, the V gene TRBV2; D not certain. The V gene lost 3 bases and the J gene lost 8 bases, with 13 bases spanning the gap. The length of the CDR3 is 13 residues. Looked up from germline, CDR1 is SNHLY and CDR2 is FYNNEI. Here the CDR3 DNA reads TGTGCCAGCAGTGAGGGTTGGGGTCAGGGCTACACCTTC. This translates into CASSEGWGQGYTF.

This clone was observed a single time. This chain joins TRBV7-2 and TRBJ2-2, with 9 bases lining up with TRBD2. The CDR3 contains 15 residues. Germline lookup yields CDR1 SGHTA and CDR2 FQGNSA. V shed 6 bases and J 7 bases; nucleotides not matched to a gene: 9. The CDR3 loop is CASSYTGTSSGELFF. In nucleotides, the CDR3 is TGTGCCAGCAGTTACACCGGGACTAGCAGCGGGGAGCTGTTTTTT.

This clone was seen a single time. V usage is TRBV6-5 and J usage is TRBJ2-7; 8 bases are shared with TRBD2. There are 15 residues in the CDR3. V lost 5 bases, J lost 6 bases, and 12 bases stayed unmatched. CDR1 is MNHEY, CDR2 SVGAGI, per germline. CDR3 sequence reads: CASSLRGGRFLEQYF. The CDR3 bases are TGTGCCAGCAGTCTTCGCGGGGGGCGGTTTCTCGAGCAGTACTTC.

This chain links TRBV18 with TRBJ1-4; D not resolved. Looked up from germline, CDR1 is KGHSH and CDR2 is LQKENI. Trimming took 6 bases from V and 8 from J, leaving 13 bases between them. This CDR3 contains 13 residues. The CDR3 sequence is CASSVRNDEKLFF. The CDR3 DNA reads as TGTGCCAGCTCCGTTCGGAACGACGAAAAACTGTTTTTT. The entire variable domain, with the rest obtained from reference TRBV18 and TRBJ1-4, is as follows: NAGVMQNPRHLVRRRGQEARLRCSPMKGHSHVYWYRQLPEEGLKFMVYLQKENIIDESGMPKERFSAEFPKEGPSILRIQQVVRGDSAAYFCASSVRNDEKLFFGSGTQLSVL.

V usage is TRBV7-9 and J usage is TRBJ1-6; 7 nucleotides match TRBD1. With V trimmed by 2 bases and J by 7 bases, 2 bases remained unmatched. The V gene's germline CDR1 is SEHNR and CDR2 FQNEAQ (reference sequence). The CDR3 is 14 amino acids. The CDR3 region is CASSLQQGNSPLHF. In DNA form, the CDR3 reads TGTGCCAGCAGCTTACAACAGGGGAATTCACCCCTCCACTTT.

The rearrangement links TRBV28 to TRBJ1-2, with TRBD1 as a possible D gene (6 bases). This CDR3 has 14 amino acids. Germline V gives CDR1 MDHEN, CDR2 SYDVKM. The ends were cut back, 1 base at V and 4 bases at J, with 10 bases in the middle. CDR3 amino acids: CASSLSHRAYGYTF. CDR3 nucleotides: TGTGCCAGCAGTTTATCGCACAGGGCCTATGGCTACACCTTC.

The CDR3 loop reads CASSGGGRNTIYF. In DNA form, the CDR3 reads TGTGCCAGCTCAGGAGGGGGTCGAAACACCATATATTTT. The chain is built from TRBV18 and TRBJ1-3; D possibly corresponds to TRBD1 (6 bases). There are 13 residues in the CDR3. Germline V CDR1 and CDR2: KGHSH, LQKENI. Trimming left V 5 bases short and J 5 bases short, with 10 bases between.

The gene calls are TRBV18 and TRBJ1-2; D gene uncertain. The CDR3 runs 13 residues. Germline CDR1 reads KGHSH; CDR2 reads LQKENI. Trimming took 0 bases from V and 6 from J, leaving 8 bases between them. In nucleotides, the CDR3 is TGTGCCAGCTCACCACCTACTGGGAATGGCTACACCTTC. Protein product: CASSPPTGNGYTF.

V and J are TRBV5-1 and TRBJ1-4, with 8 nucleotides matching TRBD1. Germline V gene data show CDR1 as SGHRS and CDR2 as YFSETQ. Trimming at V came to 0 bases and at J to 5 bases, leaving 0 bases not matched to a gene. The CDR3 length is 14 residues. The CDR3 sequence: CASSLDRGNEKLFF. The CDR3 DNA sequence: TGCGCCAGCAGCTTGGACAGGGGGAATGAAAAACTGTTTTTT.

The sample holds one count of this clone. The chain recombines TRBV5-4 with TRBJ2-7; the match to TRBD2 covers 7 bases. The V gene's germline CDR1 is SGHNT and CDR2 YYREEE (reference sequence). The CDR3 is 16 residues long. V was clipped by 3 bases and J by 2 bases; unmatched bases: 11. This CDR3 reads CASSSRRASGAYEQYF. The CDR3 DNA sequence: TGTGCCAGCAGCTCACGCCGCGCTAGCGGAGCCTACGAGCAGTACTTC.

This chain uses TRBV6-5 with TRBJ2-3; D is perhaps TRBD2 (7 bases). The V end was cut by 6 bases, the J end by 4 bases, with 11 bases between. CDR1 and CDR2 (germline): MNHEY, SVGAGI. The CDR3 covers 13 residues. The CDR3 here is CASRRGGADTQYF. The DNA of the CDR3 is TGTGCCAGCAGGAGGGGGGGAGCAGATACGCAGTATTTT.